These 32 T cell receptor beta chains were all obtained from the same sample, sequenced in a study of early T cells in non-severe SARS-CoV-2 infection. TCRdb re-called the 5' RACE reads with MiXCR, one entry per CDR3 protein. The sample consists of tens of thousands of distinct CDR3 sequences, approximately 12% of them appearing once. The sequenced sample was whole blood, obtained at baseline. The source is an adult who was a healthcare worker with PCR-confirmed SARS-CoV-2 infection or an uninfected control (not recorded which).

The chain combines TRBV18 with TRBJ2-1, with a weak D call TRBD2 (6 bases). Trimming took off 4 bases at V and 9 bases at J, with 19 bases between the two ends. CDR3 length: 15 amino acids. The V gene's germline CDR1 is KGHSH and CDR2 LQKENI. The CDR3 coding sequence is TGTGCCAGCTCACAAATGAAAACGGGAGCCGGTGAGCAGTTCTTC. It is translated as CASSQMKTGAGEQFF.

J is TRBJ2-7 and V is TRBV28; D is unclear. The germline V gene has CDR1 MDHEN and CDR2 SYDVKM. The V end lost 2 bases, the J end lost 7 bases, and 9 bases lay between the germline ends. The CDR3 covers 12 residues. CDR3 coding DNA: TGTGCCAGCAGTTTAAGCCTGGCAGAGCAGTACTTC. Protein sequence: CASSLSLAEQYF.

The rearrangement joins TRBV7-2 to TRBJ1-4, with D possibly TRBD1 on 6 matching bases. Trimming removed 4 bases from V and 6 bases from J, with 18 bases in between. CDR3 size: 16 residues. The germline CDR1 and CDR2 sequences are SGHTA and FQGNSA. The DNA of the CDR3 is TGTGCCAGCAGCTCCCGAGGGGGGCCAAGGGATGAAAAACTGTTTTTT. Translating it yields CASSSRGGPRDEKLFF.

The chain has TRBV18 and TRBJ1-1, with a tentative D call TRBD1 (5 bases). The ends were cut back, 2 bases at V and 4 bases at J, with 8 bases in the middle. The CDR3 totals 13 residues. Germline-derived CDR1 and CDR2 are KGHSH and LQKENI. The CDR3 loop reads CASSPDRTTEAFF. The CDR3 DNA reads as TGTGCCAGCTCACCAGACAGAACCACTGAAGCTTTCTTT. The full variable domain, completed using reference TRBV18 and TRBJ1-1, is NAGVMQNPRHLVRRRGQEARLRCSPMKGHSHVYWYRQLPEEGLKFMVYLQKENIIDESGMPKERFSAEFPKEGPSILRIQQVVRGDSAAYFCASSPDRTTEAFFGQGTRLTVV.

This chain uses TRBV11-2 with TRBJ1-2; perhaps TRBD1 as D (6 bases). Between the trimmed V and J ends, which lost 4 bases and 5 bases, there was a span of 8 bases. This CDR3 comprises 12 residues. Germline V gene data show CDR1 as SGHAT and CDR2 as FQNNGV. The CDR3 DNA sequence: TGTGCCAGCAGCTCCCAGGGGTATGGCTACACCTTC. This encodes CASSSQGYGYTF.

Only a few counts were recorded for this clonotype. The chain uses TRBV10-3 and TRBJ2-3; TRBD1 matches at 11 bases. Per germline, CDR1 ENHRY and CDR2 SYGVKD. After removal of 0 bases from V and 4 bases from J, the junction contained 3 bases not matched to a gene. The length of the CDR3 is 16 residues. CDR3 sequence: CAISESPGQGADTQYF. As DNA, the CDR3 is TGTGCCATCAGTGAGTCACCGGGACAGGGGGCAGATACGCAGTATTTT.

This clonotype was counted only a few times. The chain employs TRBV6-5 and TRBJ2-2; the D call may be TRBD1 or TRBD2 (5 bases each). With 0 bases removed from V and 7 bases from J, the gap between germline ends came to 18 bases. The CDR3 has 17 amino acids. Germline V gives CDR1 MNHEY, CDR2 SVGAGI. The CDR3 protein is CASSYSIRERKGGELFF. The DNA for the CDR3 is TGTGCCAGCAGTTACTCGATCAGGGAGAGGAAGGGCGGGGAGCTGTTTTTT.

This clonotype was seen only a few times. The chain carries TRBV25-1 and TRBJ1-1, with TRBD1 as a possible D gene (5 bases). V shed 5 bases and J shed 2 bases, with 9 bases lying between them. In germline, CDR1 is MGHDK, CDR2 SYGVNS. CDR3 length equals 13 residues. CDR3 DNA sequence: TGTGCCAGCAGTTCAACAGGAAACACTGAAGCTTTCTTT. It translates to CASSSTGNTEAFF. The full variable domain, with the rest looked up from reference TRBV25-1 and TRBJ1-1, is EADIYQTPRYLVIGTGKKITLECSQTMGHDKMYWYQQDPGMELHLIHYSYGVNSTEKGDLSSESTVSRIRTEHFPLTLESARPSHTSQYLCASSSTGNTEAFFGQGTRLTVV.

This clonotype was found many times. The DNA of the CDR3 is TGCAGTGCTAGAACGGGCGGACCCTACAATGAGCAGTTCTTC. This gives the protein CSARTGGPYNEQFF. The rearrangement links TRBV20-1 to TRBJ2-1; no firm D call. Trimming removed 2 bases from V and 2 bases from J, with 10 bases in between. CDR3 size: 14 residues. Germline V lookup: CDR1 DFQATT, CDR2 SNEGSKA (reference sequence).

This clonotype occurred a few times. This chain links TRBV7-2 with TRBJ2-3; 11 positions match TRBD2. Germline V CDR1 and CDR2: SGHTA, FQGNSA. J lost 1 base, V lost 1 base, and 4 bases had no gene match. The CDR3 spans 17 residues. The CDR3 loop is CASSLGALAGGTDTQYF. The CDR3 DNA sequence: TGTGCCAGCAGCTTAGGCGCACTAGCGGGAGGCACAGATACGCAGTATTTT.

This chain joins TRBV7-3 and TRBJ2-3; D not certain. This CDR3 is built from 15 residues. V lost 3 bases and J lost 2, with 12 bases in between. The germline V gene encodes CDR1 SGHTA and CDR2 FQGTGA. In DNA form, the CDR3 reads TGTGCCAGCAGCTTGGGGTACCATTTCACAGATACGCAGTATTTT. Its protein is CASSLGYHFTDTQYF.

The CDR3 is CASSLRTSGSGNTGELFF. In DNA form, the CDR3 reads TGTGCCAGCAGCTTGAGGACTAGCGGGAGCGGAAACACCGGGGAGCTGTTTTTT. V and J are TRBV5-6 and TRBJ2-2; TRBD2 matches at 13 bases. Trimming took 1 base from V and 2 from J; bases not matched to a gene: 5. Germline lookup yields CDR1 SGHDT and CDR2 YYEEEE. This CDR3 has 18 amino acids.

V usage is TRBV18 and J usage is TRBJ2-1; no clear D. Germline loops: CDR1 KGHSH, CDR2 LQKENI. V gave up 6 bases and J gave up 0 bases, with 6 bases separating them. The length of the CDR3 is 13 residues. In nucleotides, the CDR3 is TGTGCCAGCTCGATTAGCTCCTACAATGAGCAGTTCTTC. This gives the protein CASSISSYNEQFF. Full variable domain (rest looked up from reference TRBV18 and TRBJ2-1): NAGVMQNPRHLVRRRGQEARLRCSPMKGHSHVYWYRQLPEEGLKFMVYLQKENIIDESGMPKERFSAEFPKEGPSILRIQQVVRGDSAAYFCASSISSYNEQFFGPGTRLTVL.

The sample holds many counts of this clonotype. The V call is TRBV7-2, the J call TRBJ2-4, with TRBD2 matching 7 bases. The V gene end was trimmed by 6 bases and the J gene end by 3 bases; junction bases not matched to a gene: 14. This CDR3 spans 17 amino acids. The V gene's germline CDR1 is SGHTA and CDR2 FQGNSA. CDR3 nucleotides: TGTGCCAGCAGTACACCCGGGCTAGCGGAACACAAAAACATTCAGTACTTC. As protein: CASSTPGLAEHKNIQYF.

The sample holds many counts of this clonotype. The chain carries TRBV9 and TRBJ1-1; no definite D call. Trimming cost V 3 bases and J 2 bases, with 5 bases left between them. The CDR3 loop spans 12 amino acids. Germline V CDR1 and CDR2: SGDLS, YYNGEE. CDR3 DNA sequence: TGTGCCAGCAGCGGGGGTAACACTGAAGCTTTCTTT. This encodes CASSGGNTEAFF. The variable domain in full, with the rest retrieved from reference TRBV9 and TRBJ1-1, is DSGVTQTPKHLITATGQRVTLRCSPRSGDLSVYWYQQSLDQGLQFLIQYYNGEERAKGNILERFSAQQFPDLHSELNLSSLELGDSALYFCASSGGNTEAFFGQGTRLTVV.

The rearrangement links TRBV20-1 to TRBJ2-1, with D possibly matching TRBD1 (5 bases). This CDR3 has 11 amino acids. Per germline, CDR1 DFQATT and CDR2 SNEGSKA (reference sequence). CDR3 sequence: CTYDRNNEQFF. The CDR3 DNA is TGCACGTACGACAGAAACAATGAGCAGTTCTTC.

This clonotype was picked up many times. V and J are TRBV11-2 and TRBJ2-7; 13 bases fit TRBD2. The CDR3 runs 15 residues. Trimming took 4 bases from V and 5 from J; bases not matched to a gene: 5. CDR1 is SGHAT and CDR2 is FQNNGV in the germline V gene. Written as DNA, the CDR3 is TGTGCCAGCAGCTCCGGACTAGCGGGAGAGGACGAGCAGTACTTC. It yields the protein CASSSGLAGEDEQYF.

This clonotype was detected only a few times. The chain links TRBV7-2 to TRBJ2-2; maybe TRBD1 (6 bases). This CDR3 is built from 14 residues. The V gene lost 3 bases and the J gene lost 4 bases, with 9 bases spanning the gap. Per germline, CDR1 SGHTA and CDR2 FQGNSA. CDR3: CASSFQGGTGELFF. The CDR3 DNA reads TGTGCCAGCAGCTTCCAAGGGGGCACCGGGGAGCTGTTTTTT.

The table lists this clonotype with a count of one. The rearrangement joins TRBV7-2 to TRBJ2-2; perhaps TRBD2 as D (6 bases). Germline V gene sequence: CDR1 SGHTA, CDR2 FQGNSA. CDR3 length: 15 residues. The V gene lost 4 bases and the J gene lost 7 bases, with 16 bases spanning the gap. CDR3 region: CASSSPSDFNGELFF. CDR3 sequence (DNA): TGTGCCAGCAGCTCCCCTAGCGACTTCAACGGGGAGCTGTTTTTT.

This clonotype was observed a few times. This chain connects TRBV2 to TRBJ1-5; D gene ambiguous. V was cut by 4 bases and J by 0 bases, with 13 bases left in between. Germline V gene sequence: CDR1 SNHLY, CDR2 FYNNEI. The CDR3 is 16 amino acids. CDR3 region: CASSVWSAGSNQPQHF. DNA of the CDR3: TGTGCCAGCAGTGTTTGGAGTGCGGGTAGCAATCAGCCCCAGCATTTT. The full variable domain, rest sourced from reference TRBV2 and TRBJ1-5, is EPEVTQTPSHQVTQMGQEVILRCVPISNHLYFYWYRQILGQKVEFLVSFYNNEISEKSEIFDDQFSVERPDGSNFTLKIRSTKLEDSAMYFCASSVWSAGSNQPQHFGDGTRLSIL.

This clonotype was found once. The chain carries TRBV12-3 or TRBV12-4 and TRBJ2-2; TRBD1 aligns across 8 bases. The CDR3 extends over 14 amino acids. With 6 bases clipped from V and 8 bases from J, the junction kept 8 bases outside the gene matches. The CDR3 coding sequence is TGTGCCAGCAGCCGTGTCAGGGGGCCTGGGGAGCTGTTTTTT. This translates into CASSRVRGPGELFF.

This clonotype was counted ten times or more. CDR3 DNA: TGCGCCAGCAGTGAGTTCTCAAGCGGGGTAGATACGCAGTATTTT. Translating gives CASSEFSSGVDTQYF. The V and J genes are TRBV10-2 and TRBJ2-3; TRBD2 matches 7 bases. Germline V gene lookup returns CDR1 WSHSY and CDR2 SAAADI. The CDR3 runs 15 residues. V lost 1 base to trimming and J lost 5 bases; unmatched junction nucleotides: 6.

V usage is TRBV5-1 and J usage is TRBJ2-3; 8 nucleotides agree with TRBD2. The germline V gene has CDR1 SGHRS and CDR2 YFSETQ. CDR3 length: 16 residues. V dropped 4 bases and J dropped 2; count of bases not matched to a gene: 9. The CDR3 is CASSLRLARYTDTQYF. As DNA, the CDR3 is TGCGCCAGCAGCCTCAGACTAGCGCGTTACACAGATACGCAGTATTTT. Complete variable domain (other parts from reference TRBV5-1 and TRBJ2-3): KAGVTQTPRYLIKTRGQQVTLSCSPISGHRSVSWYQQTPGQGLQFLFEYFSETQRNKGNFPGRFSGRQFSNSRSEMNVSTLELGDSALYLCASSLRLARYTDTQYFGPGTRLTVL.

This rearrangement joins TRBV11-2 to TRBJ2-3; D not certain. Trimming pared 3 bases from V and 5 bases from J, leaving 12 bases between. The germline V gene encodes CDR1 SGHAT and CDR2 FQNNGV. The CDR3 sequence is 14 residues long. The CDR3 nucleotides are TGTGCCAGCAGCTTTTCCGGTCCAGGAGATACGCAGTATTTT. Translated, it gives CASSFSGPGDTQYF.

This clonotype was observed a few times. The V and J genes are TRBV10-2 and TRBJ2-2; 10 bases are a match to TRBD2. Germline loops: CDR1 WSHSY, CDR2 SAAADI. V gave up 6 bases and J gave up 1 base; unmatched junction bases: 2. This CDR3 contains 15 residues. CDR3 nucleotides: TGCGCCAGCAGGACTAGCGGGCAGAACACCGGGGAGCTGTTTTTT. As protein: CASRTSGQNTGELFF.

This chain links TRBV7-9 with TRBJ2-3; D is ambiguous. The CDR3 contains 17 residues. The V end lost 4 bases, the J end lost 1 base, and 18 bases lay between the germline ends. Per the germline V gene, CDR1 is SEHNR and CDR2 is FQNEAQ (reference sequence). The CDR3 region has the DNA TGTGCCAGCAGCTGGCGAGCCACTACTAAGGGCACAGATACGCAGTATTTT. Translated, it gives CASSWRATTKGTDTQYF.

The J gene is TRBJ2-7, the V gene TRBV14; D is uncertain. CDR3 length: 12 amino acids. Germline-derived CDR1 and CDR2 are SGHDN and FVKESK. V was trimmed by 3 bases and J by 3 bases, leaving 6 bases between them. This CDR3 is CASSHRFYEQYF. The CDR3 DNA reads TGTGCCAGCAGCCACCGCTTCTACGAGCAGTACTTC.

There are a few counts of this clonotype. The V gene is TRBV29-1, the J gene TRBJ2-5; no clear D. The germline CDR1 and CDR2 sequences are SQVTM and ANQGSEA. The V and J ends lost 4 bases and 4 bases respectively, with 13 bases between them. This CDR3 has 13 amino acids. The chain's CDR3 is CSVATNRAETQYF. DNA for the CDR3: TGCAGCGTTGCGACGAACCGGGCAGAGACCCAGTACTTC.

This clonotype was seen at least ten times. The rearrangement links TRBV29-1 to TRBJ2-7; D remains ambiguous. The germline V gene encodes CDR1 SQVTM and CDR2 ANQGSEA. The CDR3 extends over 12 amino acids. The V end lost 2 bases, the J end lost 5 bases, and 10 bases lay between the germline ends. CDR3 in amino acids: CSVERAGNEQYF. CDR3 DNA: TGCAGCGTTGAACGAGCTGGGAACGAGCAGTACTTC.

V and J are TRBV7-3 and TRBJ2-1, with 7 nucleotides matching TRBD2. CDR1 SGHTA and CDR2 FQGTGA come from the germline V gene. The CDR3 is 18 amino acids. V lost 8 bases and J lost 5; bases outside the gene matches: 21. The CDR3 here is CASFPSPSDGGLHNEQFF. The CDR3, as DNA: TGTGCCAGCTTTCCCTCACCCAGCGACGGGGGACTACACAATGAGCAGTTCTTC.

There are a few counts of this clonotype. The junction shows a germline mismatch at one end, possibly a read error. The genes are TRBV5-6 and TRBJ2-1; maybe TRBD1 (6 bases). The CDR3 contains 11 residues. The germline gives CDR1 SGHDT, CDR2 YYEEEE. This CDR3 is CASSLDRDDLF. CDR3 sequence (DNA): TGTGCCAGCAGCTTGGACAGGGATGATCTCTTC.

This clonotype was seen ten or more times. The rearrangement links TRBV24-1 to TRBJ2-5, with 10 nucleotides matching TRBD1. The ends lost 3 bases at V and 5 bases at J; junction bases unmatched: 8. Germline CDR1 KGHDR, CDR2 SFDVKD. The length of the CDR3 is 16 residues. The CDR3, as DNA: TGTGCCACCAGTGATCCCGGGACAGGGGTGGTGGAGACCCAGTACTTC. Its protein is CATSDPGTGVVETQYF.